The 13 T cell receptor beta chains reported below all come from one sample, sequenced in a study of graft-versus-host responses after intestinal transplantation. Method: immunoSEQ multiplex PCR; TCRdb's copy keeps in-frame clones and lacks some. The sample lists around 71,000 clones, roughly 92% occurring once. The sequencing used bone marrow, collected almost 750 days after intestinal transplantation. Receptor source: a human patient who received an intestinal transplant, so some T cells may come from the graft donor.

The gene calls are TRBV6-4 and TRBJ2-1, with D tentatively TRBD2 (5 bases). This CDR3 comprises 14 residues. Germline V lookup: CDR1 MRHNA, CDR2 SNTAGT. V was clipped by 8 bases and J by 5 bases, with 16 bases between them. The CDR3 DNA reads as TGTGCCAGCTCAGGTTATGTGGGAGACAATGAGCAGTTCTTC. It translates to CASSGYVGDNEQFF.

The genes are TRBV5-4 and TRBJ2-7; 8 bases are shared with TRBD2. J lost 5 bases, V lost 0 bases, and 4 bases had no gene match. CDR3 length: 14 amino acids. In germline, CDR1 is SGHNT, CDR2 YYREEE (reference sequence). CDR3 protein: CASSLARGGNEQYF. Written as DNA, the CDR3 is TGTGCCAGCAGCTTGGCCCGGGGGGGAAACGAGCAGTACTTC.

J is TRBJ1-6 and V is TRBV28, with TRBD1 matching over 8 bases. V dropped 6 bases and J dropped 8; count of bases not matched to a gene: 3. The CDR3 is 13 amino acids. Germline CDR1 reads MDHEN; CDR2 reads SYDVKM. In DNA, the CDR3 is TGTGCCAGCAGGCTGACAGGGGATTCACCCCTCCACTTT. Translated: CASRLTGDSPLHF.

The chain employs TRBV18 and TRBJ2-7, with D unresolved. Germline-derived CDR1 and CDR2 are KGHSH and LQKENI. There are 13 residues in the CDR3. The V end lost 3 bases, the J end lost 5 bases, and 11 bases lay between the germline ends. CDR3 in DNA: TGTGCCAGCTCACCCTACAGCTACCACGAGCAGTACTTC. It encodes CASSPYSYHEQYF.

The chain uses TRBV29-1 and TRBJ1-2; 11 bases are a match to TRBD1. The V gene end was trimmed by 6 bases and the J gene end by 1 base; junction bases not matched to a gene: 13. Germline V gene sequence: CDR1 SQVTM, CDR2 ANQGSEA. The CDR3 runs to 17 residues. The CDR3: CSVLWTGGSRSNYGYTF. Here the CDR3 DNA reads TGCAGCGTCCTCTGGACAGGGGGCTCACGTAGTAACTATGGCTACACCTTC. Variable domain in full (rest from reference TRBV29-1 and TRBJ1-2): SAVISQKPSRDICQRGTSLTIQCQVDSQVTMMFWYRQQPGQSLTLIATANQGSEATYESGFVIDKFPISRPNLTFSTLTVSNMSPEDSSIYLCSVLWTGGSRSNYGYTFGSGTRLTVV.

This chain uses TRBV12-5 with TRBJ2-7; D remains ambiguous. Germline loops: CDR1 LGHNT, CDR2 FRNRAP. V was trimmed by 0 bases and J by 7 bases, leaving 10 bases between them. CDR3 size: 13 residues. The CDR3: CASGLVERGEQYF. CDR3 bases: TGTGCTAGTGGTTTGGTGGAAAGAGGTGAGCAGTACTTC.

The V and J genes are TRBV27 and TRBJ2-7; D assignment may be TRBD1 or TRBD2 (5 bases each). Trimming shortened V by 6 bases and J by 11 bases, and 23 bases separated the two germline ends. The CDR3 consists of 14 residues. The germline CDR1 and CDR2 sequences are MNHEY and SMNVEV (reference sequence). CDR3 in DNA: TGTGCCAGCAGCTCTGCTATCCCCGGGACCCCGGAGTACTTC. Translated, it gives CASSSAIPGTPEYF.

This sequence joins TRBV18 and TRBJ2-3; D might be TRBD1 (6 bases). The CDR3 consists of 16 residues. Germline CDR1 KGHSH, CDR2 LQKENI. Trimming shortened V by 3 bases and J by 1 base, and 14 bases separated the two germline ends. CDR3 DNA sequence: TGTGCCAGCTCACCGACGGGACACGGACGCACAGATACGCAGTATTTT. Amino acid sequence: CASSPTGHGRTDTQYF.

This clone was detected only once. The chain has TRBV6-6 and TRBJ1-1; D call uncertain. Per the germline V gene, CDR1 is MNHNY and CDR2 is SVGAGI (reference sequence). This CDR3 region has 12 residues. Trimming removed 5 bases at V and 5 bases at J, with 9 bases between. The CDR3 loop is CASSNGDTEAFF. The DNA for the CDR3 is TGTGCCAGCAGTAACGGGGATACTGAAGCTTTCTTT.

The chain links TRBV7-9 to TRBJ1-5; no clear D gene. The V and J ends lost 4 bases and 5 bases respectively, with 6 bases between them. Germline V CDR1 and CDR2: SEHNR, FQNEAQ (reference sequence). The CDR3 spans 12 residues. CDR3 nucleotides: TGTGCCAGCAGCTCCGATTATCAGCCCCAGCATTTT. Protein: CASSSDYQPQHF.

The chain joins TRBV29-1 to TRBJ2-3; 9 bases are shared with TRBD1. Germline CDR1 and CDR2: SQVTM and ANQGSEA. The CDR3 extends over 14 amino acids. J lost 6 bases, V lost 1 base, and 5 bases had no gene match. DNA for the CDR3: TGCAGCGTTGAAGGGACAGGGGTATATGATACGCAGTATTTT. Translating it yields CSVEGTGVYDTQYF.

The chain combines TRBV11-2 with TRBJ1-6; perhaps TRBD1 as D (5 bases). V was trimmed by 2 bases and J by 10 bases, leaving 15 bases between them. This CDR3 contains 15 residues. Germline V gene lookup returns CDR1 SGHAT and CDR2 FQNNGV. The CDR3 DNA sequence: TGTGCCAGCAGCTTATTCGGGACTCTGCAATCACCCCTCCACTTT. This sequence encodes CASSLFGTLQSPLHF.

This CDR3 is CVRSPNEQYF. The CDR3 region has the DNA TGTGTCAGAAGCCCCAACGAGCAGTACTTC. The chain couples TRBV7-5 to TRBJ2-7; the table names TRBD1, a call not compared with the DNA. TRBV7-5 is tagged as a pseudogene. The length of the CDR3 is 10 residues.